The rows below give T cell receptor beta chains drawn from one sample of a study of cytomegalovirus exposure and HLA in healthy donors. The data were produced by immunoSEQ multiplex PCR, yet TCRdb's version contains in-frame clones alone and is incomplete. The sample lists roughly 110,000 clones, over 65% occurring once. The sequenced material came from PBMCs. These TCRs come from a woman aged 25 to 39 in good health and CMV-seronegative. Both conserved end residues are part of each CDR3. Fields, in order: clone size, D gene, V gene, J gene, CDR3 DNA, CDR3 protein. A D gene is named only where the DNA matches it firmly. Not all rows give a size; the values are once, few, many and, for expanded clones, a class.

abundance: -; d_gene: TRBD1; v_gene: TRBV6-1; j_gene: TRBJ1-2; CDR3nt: TGTGCCAGCAGGGAATGGGACAGATATGGCTACACCTTC; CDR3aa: CASREWDRYGYTF
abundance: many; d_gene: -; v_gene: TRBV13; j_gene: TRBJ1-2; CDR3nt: TGTGCCAGCAGCTCACTAGTCGAGTCTAACTATGGCTACACCTTC; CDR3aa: CASSSLVESNYGYTF
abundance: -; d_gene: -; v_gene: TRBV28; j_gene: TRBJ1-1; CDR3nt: TGTGCCAGCAGTTTCTCTGGACTTGTTGGGTCGCCTGAAGCTTTCTTT; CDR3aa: CASSFSGLVGSPEAFF
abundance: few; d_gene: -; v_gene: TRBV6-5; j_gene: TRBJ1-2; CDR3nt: TGTGCCAGCAGCCAGGACACAACTAACTATGGCTACACCTTC; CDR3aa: CASSQDTTNYGYTF
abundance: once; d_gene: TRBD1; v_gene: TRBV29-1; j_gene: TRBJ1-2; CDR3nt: TGCAGCGTTCCGGGACAGGGGGCGGTGAATTATGGCTACACCTTC; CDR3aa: CSVPGQGAVNYGYTF
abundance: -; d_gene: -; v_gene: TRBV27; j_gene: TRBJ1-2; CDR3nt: TGTGCCAGCAGTCCGCGGATCTCCGGGGGTTATTATGGCTACACCTTC; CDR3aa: CASSPRISGGYYGYTF
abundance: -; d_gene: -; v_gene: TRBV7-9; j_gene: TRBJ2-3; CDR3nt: TGTGCCAGCAGCCCTAACACAGATACGCAGTATTTT; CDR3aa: CASSPNTDTQYF
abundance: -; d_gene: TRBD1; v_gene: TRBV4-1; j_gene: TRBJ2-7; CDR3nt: TGCGCCAGCAGCCTCATGGGGACAGGGGACTACGAGCAGTACTTC; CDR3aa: CASSLMGTGDYEQYF
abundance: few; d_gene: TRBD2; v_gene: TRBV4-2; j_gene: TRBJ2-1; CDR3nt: TGTGCCAGCAGCCAAGATACGGGGGGGTCGTACAATGAGCAGTTCTTC; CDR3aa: CASSQDTGGSYNEQFF
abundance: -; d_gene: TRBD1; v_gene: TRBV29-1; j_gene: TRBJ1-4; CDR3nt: TGCAGCGTCGCCAAACAGGGGGCGGATGAAAAACTGTTTTTT; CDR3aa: CSVAKQGADEKLFF
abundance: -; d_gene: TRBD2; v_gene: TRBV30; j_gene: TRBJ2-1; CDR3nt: TGTGCCTGGAGAGAACCTAGCGGGAGTGTAAATGAGCAGTTCTTC; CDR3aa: CAWREPSGSVNEQFF
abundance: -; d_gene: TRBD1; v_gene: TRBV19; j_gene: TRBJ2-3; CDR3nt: TGTGCCAGTAGAACGGGACAGGTGGGCACAGATACGCAGTATTTT; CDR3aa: CASRTGQVGTDTQYF
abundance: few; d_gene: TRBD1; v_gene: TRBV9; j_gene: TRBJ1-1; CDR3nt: TGTGCCAGCAGCGCCGGGACAGGGGCCTTGAACACTGAAGCTTTCTTT; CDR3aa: CASSAGTGALNTEAFF
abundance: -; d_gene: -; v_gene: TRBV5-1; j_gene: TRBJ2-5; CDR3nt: TGCGCCAGCAGCTTTACAGGGTTTCAAGAGACCCAGTACTTC; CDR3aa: CASSFTGFQETQYF
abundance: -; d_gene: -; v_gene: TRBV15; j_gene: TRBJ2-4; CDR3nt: TGTGCCACCAGCCGACTTACCCTAGCCAAAAACATTCAGTACTTC; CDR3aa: CATSRLTLAKNIQYF
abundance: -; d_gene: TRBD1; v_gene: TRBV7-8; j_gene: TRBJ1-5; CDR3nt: TGTGCCAGCAGCTTAGGGAACAGGGGCCTCCCTCAGCCCCAGCATTTT; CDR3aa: CASSLGNRGLPQPQHF
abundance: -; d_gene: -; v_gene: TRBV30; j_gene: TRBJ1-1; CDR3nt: TGTGCCTGGTCAGTAACAGGGTATACTGAAGCTTTCTTT; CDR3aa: CAWSVTGYTEAFF
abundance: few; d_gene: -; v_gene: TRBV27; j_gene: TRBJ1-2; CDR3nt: TGTGCCAGCAGGGGGGGGGCACGTTATGGCTACACCTTC; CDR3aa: CASRGGARYGYTF
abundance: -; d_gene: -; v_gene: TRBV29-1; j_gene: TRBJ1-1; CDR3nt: TGCAGCGTTGGAAAGTCGAGGGCGATAGAAACTGAAGCTTTCTTT; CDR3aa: CSVGKSRAIETEAFF
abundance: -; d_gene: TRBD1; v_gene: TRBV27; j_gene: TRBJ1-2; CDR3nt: TGTGCCAGCGGGCCCTTACAGGGGGCTAACTATGGCTACACCTTC; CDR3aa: CASGPLQGANYGYTF
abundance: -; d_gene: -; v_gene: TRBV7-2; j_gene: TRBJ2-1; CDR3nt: TGTGCCAGCAGCCCGAGGACAGAAGGTAGGTTCTTC; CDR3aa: CASSPRTEGRFF
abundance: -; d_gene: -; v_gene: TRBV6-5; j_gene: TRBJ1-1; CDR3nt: TGTGCCAGCAGTTGGAGTCGTAACACTGAAGCTTTCTTT; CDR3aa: CASSWSRNTEAFF
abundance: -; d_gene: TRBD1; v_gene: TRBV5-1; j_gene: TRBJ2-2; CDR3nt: TGCGCCAGCAGACCAACAGGGGCCGGGGAGCTGTTTTTT; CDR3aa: CASRPTGAGELFF
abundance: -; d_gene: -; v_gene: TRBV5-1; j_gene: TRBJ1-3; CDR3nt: TGCGCCAGCAGCTTGGCAGGGTTTCGCTCTGGAAACACCATATATTTT; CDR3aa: CASSLAGFRSGNTIYF
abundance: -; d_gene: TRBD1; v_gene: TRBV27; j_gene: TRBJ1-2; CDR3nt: TGTGCCAGCCGACAGGGCGGCTATGGCTACACCTTC; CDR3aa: CASRQGGYGYTF
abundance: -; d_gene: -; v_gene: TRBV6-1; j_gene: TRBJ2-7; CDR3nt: TGTGCCAGCAGTGACCCACCTTCACACCGCTCCTACGAGCAGTACTTC; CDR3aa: CASSDPPSHRSYEQYF
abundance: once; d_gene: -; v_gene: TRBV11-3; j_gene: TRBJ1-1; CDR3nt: TGTGCCAGCAGCTTAGTATTGGACGTAGGAGGTGAAGCTTTCTTT; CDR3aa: CASSLVLDVGGEAFF
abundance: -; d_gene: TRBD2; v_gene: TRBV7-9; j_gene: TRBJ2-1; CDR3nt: TGTGCCAGCAGCTTAGGGCTAGCGGGAGGAGGGCACAATGAGCAGTTCTTC; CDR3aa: CASSLGLAGGGHNEQFF
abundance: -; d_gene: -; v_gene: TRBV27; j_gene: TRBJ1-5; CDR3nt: TGTGCCAGCAGTTTATCGGAGGAACAGCCCCAGCATTTT; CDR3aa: CASSLSEEQPQHF
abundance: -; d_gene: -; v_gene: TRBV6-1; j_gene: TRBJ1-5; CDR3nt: TGTGCCAGCAGTGGGAGCGGTCAGCCCCAGCATTTT; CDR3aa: CASSGSGQPQHF
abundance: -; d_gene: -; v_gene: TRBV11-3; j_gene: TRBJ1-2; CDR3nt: TGTGCCACCTCGGTCACCTATGGCTACACCTTC; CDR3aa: CATSVTYGYTF
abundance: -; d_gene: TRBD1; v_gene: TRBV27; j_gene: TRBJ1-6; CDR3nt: TGTGCCAGCAGGCAATCAGGGGGACTCTCACCCCTCCACTTT; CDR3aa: CASRQSGGLSPLHF
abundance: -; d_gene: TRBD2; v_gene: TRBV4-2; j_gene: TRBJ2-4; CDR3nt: TGTGCCAGCAGCCAAGATACTAGCGGGGGGATTTTAAACATTCAGTACTTC; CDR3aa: CASSQDTSGGILNIQYF
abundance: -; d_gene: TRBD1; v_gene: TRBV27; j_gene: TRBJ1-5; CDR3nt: TGTGCCAGCGGGTATCCGGGACAGTATAGCAATCAGCCCCAGCATTTT; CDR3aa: CASGYPGQYSNQPQHF
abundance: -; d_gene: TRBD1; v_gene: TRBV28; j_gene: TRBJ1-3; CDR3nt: TGTGCCAGCAGTGCAGGGGGAACTGGAAACACCATATATTTT; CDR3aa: CASSAGGTGNTIYF
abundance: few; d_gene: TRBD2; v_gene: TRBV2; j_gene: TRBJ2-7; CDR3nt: TGTGCCAGCGAGGGACTATCGAGCTCCTACGAGCAGTACTTC; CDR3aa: CASEGLSSSYEQYF
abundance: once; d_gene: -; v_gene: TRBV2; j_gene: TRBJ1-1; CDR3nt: TGTGCCAGCCAGGAGAACACTGAAGCTTTCTTT; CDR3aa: CASQENTEAFF
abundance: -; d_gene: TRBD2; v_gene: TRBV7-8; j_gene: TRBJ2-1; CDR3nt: TGTGCCAGCAGCTCCCTCCCGAGAGAGCGGGAATACAATGAGCAGTTCTTC; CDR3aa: CASSSLPREREYNEQFF
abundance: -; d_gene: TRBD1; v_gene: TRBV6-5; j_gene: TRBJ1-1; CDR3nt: TGTGCCAGCAGTCGACAGGGACCGAGGGACGCTGAAGCTTTCTTT; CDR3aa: CASSRQGPRDAEAFF
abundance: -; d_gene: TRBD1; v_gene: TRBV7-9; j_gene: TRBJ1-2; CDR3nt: TGTGCCAGCCAACCCCCTCGAAGGACAGGGAGTAATGGCTACACCTTC; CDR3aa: CASQPPRRTGSNGYTF
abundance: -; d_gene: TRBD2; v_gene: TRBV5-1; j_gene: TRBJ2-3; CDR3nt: TGCGCCAGCACAGAGCCTAGCGGGAGTGGGGATACGCAGTATTTT; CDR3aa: CASTEPSGSGDTQYF
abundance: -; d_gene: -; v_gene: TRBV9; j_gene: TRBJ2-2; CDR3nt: TGTGCCAGCAGCAAATTGACTCAACCGCAGCCCTTTGGGGAGCTGTTTTTT; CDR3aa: CASSKLTQPQPFGELFF
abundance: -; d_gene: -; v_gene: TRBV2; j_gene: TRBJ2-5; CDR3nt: TGTGCCGCGGAGGCCGGGAGTGAGACCCAGTACTTC; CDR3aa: CAAEAGSETQYF
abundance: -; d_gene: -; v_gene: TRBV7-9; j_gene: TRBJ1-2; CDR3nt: TGTGCCAGCAGAGATGCCCAGAGCTACACCTTC; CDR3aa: CASRDAQSYTF
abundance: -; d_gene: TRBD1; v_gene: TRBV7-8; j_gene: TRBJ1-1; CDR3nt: TGTGCCAGCAGCCTGGACAGGGAGAACACTGAAGCTTTCTTT; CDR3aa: CASSLDRENTEAFF
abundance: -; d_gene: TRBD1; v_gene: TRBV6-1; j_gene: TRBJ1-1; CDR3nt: TGTGCCAGCAGGGTACAGGGGAGAGGGAACACTGAAGCTTTCTTT; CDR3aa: CASRVQGRGNTEAFF
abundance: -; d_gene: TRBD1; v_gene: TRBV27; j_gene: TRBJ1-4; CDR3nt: TGTGCCAGCAGTTTAGAACAGGGGAATAATGAAAAACTGTTTTTT; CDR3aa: CASSLEQGNNEKLFF
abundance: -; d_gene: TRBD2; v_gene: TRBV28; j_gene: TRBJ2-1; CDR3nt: TGTGCCAGCATAAAGCGGGACGGACCGACCAATGAGCAGTTCTTC; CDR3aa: CASIKRDGPTNEQFF
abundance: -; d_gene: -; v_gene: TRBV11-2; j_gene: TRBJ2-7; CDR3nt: TGTGCCAGCAGCCCTGACAGGTTGATCACCTACGAGCAGTACTTC; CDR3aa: CASSPDRLITYEQYF
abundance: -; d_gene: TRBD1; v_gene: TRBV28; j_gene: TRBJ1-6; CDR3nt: TGTGCCACAGGTTCCACAGGGGGCGTATCACCCCTCCACTTT; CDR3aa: CATGSTGGVSPLHF
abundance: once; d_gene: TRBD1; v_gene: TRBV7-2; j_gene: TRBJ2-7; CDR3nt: TGTGCCAGCAGCCGTGGACAGGGGGCCTTTTACGAGCAGTACTTC; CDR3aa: CASSRGQGAFYEQYF
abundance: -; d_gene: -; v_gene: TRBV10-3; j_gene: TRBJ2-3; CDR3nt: TGTGCCATCTCTTCGGGCGGGGAAAGCACAGATACGCAGTATTTT; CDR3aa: CAISSGGESTDTQYF
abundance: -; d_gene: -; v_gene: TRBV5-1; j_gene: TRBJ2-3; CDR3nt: TGCGCCAGCACCCCCCCCAATTCAGATACGCAGTATTTT; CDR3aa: CASTPPNSDTQYF